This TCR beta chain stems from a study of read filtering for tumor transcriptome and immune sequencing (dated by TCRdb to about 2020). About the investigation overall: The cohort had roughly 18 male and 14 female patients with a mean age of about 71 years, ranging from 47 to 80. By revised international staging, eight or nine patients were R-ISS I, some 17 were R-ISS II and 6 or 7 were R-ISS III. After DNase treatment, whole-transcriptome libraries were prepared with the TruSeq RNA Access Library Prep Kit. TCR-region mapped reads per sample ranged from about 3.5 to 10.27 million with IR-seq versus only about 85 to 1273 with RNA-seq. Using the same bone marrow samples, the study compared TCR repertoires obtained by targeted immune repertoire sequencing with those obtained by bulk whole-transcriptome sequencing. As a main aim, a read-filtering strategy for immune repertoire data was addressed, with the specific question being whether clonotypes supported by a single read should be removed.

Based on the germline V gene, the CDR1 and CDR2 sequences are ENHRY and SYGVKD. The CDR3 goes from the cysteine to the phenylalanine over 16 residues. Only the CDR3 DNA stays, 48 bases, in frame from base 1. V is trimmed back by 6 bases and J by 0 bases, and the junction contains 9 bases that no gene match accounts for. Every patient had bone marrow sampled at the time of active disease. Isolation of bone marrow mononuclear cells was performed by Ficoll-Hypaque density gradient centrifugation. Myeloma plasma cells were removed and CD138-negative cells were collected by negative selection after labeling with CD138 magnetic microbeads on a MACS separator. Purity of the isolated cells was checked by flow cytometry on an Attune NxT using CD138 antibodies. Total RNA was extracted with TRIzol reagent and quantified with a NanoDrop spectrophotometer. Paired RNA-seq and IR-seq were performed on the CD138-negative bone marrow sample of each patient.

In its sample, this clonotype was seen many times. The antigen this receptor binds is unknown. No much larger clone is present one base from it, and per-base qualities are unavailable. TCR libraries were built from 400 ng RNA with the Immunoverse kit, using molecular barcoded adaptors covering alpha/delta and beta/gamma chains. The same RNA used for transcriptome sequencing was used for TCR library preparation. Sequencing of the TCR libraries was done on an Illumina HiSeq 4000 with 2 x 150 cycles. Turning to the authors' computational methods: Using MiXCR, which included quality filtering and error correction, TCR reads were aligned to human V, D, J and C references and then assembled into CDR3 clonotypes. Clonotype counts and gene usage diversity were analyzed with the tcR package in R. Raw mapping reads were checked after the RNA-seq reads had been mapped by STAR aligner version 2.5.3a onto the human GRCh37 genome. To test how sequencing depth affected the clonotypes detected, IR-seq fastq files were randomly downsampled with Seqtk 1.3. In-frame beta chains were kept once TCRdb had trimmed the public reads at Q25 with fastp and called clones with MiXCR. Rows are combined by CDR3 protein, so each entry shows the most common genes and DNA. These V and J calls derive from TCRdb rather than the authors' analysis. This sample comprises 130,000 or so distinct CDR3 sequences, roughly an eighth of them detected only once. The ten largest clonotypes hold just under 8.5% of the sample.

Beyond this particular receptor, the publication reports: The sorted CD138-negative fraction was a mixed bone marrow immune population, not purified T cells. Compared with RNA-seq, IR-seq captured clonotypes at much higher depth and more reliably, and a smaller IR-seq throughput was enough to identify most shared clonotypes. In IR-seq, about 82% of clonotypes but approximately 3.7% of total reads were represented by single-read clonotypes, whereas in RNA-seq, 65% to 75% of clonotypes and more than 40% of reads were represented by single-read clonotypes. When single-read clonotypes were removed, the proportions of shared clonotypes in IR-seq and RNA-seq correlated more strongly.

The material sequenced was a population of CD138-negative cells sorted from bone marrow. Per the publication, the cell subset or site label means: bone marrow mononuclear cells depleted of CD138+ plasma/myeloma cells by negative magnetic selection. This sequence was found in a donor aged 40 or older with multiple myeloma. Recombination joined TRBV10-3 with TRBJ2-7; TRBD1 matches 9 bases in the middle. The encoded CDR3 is CAISWDREYSSYEQYF. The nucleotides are TGTGCCATCAGCTGGGACAGGGAGTATAGCTCCTACGAGCAGTACTTC.